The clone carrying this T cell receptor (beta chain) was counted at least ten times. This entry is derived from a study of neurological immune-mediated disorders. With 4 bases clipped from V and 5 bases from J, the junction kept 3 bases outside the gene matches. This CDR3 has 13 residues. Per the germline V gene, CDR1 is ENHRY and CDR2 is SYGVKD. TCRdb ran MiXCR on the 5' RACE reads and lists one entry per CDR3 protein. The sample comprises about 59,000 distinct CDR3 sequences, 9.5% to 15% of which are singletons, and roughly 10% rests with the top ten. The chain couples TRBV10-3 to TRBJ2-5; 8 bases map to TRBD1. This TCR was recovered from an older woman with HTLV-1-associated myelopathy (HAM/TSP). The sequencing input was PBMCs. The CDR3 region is CAISGTGRETQYF. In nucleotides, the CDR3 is TGTGCCATCAGTGGGACAGGGAGGGAGACCCAGTACTTC.